Listed below are T cell receptor beta chains from one sample, sequenced in a study of cytomegalovirus exposure and HLA in healthy donors. Method: immunoSEQ multiplex PCR; TCRdb's copy keeps in-frame clones and lacks some. The data contain around 140,000 clones, approximately 80% of them singletons. Input material: PBMCs. The receptors stem from a man aged 50 to 59 in good health and CMV-seronegative. The CDR3 runs from the conserved cysteine through the conserved F or W. D genes are given only for firm matches. Rows give clone size only sometimes, using once, few, many, or a class for an expanded clone.

D gene: -
V gene: TRBV6-1
J gene: TRBJ1-1
clone size: -
CDR3 DNA: TGTGCCAGCAGTGCGTCTGGGGGCAGGAACACTGAAGCTTTCTTT
CDR3 protein: CASSASGGRNTEAFF

D gene: -
V gene: TRBV28
J gene: TRBJ1-1
clone size: -
CDR3 DNA: TGTGCCAGCAGTCCCATGAACACTGAAGCTTTCTTT
CDR3 protein: CASSPMNTEAFF

D gene: TRBD1
V gene: TRBV18
J gene: TRBJ2-1
clone size: -
CDR3 DNA: TGTGCCAGCACAGGGGAACAGGGGAAGCAGTTCTTC
CDR3 protein: CASTGEQGKQFF

D gene: TRBD1
V gene: TRBV4-2
J gene: TRBJ1-5
clone size: -
CDR3 DNA: TGTGCCAGCAGCCTCTCCCAGGACAGGAATCAGCCCCAGCATTTT
CDR3 protein: CASSLSQDRNQPQHF

D gene: TRBD2
V gene: TRBV29-1
J gene: TRBJ2-1
clone size: once
CDR3 DNA: TGCAGCGTTCCGGGACTAGCGGGAGGCTTATTCGGGAATGAGCAGTTCTTC
CDR3 protein: CSVPGLAGGLFGNEQFF

D gene: TRBD1
V gene: TRBV7-9
J gene: TRBJ1-6
clone size: -
CDR3 DNA: TGTGCCAGCAGCTTACGGACAGGGGGCAACAATTCACCCCTCCACTTT
CDR3 protein: CASSLRTGGNNSPLHF

D gene: -
V gene: TRBV2
J gene: TRBJ2-2
clone size: once
CDR3 DNA: TGTGCCAGCAGCACAGCAGGGGAGCTGTTTTTT
CDR3 protein: CASSTAGELFF

D gene: -
V gene: TRBV14
J gene: TRBJ1-1
clone size: -
CDR3 DNA: TGTGCCAGCAGCCAAAGCCATCTGACTGAAGCTTTCTTT
CDR3 protein: CASSQSHLTEAFF

D gene: TRBD1
V gene: TRBV13
J gene: TRBJ2-7
clone size: -
CDR3 DNA: TGTGCCAGCAGCTTAAGGGGGGACAGGGGTAGGTACGAGCAGTACTTC
CDR3 protein: CASSLRGDRGRYEQYF

D gene: -
V gene: TRBV5-4
J gene: TRBJ2-6
clone size: few
CDR3 DNA: TGTGCCAGCAGCCTGAGAGTCTCTGGGGCCAACGTCCTGACTTTC
CDR3 protein: CASSLRVSGANVLTF

D gene: TRBD2
V gene: TRBV7-3
J gene: TRBJ2-3
clone size: -
CDR3 DNA: TGTGCCAGCAGCTCCGTAGCGGGAGTCACAGATACGCAGTATTTT
CDR3 protein: CASSSVAGVTDTQYF

D gene: -
V gene: TRBV28
J gene: TRBJ1-2
clone size: -
CDR3 DNA: TGTGCCAGCAGTTTGGGGGAGCGGGGCTATGGCTACACCTTC
CDR3 protein: CASSLGERGYGYTF

D gene: TRBD2
V gene: TRBV5-1
J gene: TRBJ2-3
clone size: -
CDR3 DNA: TGCGCCAGCAGCGTTGGCACTAGCGGGGGGTCATTGGGGGATACGCAGTATTTT
CDR3 protein: CASSVGTSGGSLGDTQYF

D gene: TRBD1
V gene: TRBV11-3
J gene: TRBJ2-7
clone size: few
CDR3 DNA: TGTGCCAGCAGTACATCCCAGGGGGCCTACGAGCAGTACTTC
CDR3 protein: CASSTSQGAYEQYF

D gene: TRBD1
V gene: TRBV7-6
J gene: TRBJ1-2
clone size: -
CDR3 DNA: TGTGCCAGCAGCCCCCGAGGGACAGGGGGCGCCGACTATGGCTACACCTTC
CDR3 protein: CASSPRGTGGADYGYTF

D gene: -
V gene: TRBV5-1
J gene: TRBJ1-4
clone size: few
CDR3 DNA: TGCGCCAGCAGCCGGGAGGGCACTAATGAAAAACTGTTTTTT
CDR3 protein: CASSREGTNEKLFF

D gene: TRBD1
V gene: TRBV5-1
J gene: TRBJ2-3
clone size: -
CDR3 DNA: TGCGCCAGCAGCCCTGGGACAGGCGCTAGCACAGATACGCAGTATTTT
CDR3 protein: CASSPGTGASTDTQYF

D gene: TRBD1
V gene: TRBV19
J gene: TRBJ1-1
clone size: -
CDR3 DNA: TGTGCCAGTAGTATGTCGGCCCAGGGGGCGGCCGAAGCTTTCTTT
CDR3 protein: CASSMSAQGAAEAFF

D gene: -
V gene: TRBV19
J gene: TRBJ2-7
clone size: few
CDR3 DNA: TGTGCCAGTAGTATATCCCGGAGGGGCGAGCAGTACTTC
CDR3 protein: CASSISRRGEQYF

D gene: -
V gene: TRBV15
J gene: TRBJ2-2
clone size: -
CDR3 DNA: TGTGCCACAGGGGTCACCGGGGAGCTGTTTTTT
CDR3 protein: CATGVTGELFF

D gene: TRBD2
V gene: TRBV9
J gene: TRBJ2-1
clone size: -
CDR3 DNA: TGTGCCAGCAGCGTAAGTAGCGGGCAAGCCTACAATGAGCAGTTCTTC
CDR3 protein: CASSVSSGQAYNEQFF

D gene: -
V gene: TRBV21-1
J gene: TRBJ1-5
clone size: -
CDR3 DNA: TGTGCCAGCAGCAAAGTCGTCGAAGGGGATAGCAATCAGCCCCAGCATTTT
CDR3 protein: CASSKVVEGDSNQPQHF

D gene: TRBD1
V gene: TRBV6-5
J gene: TRBJ1-5
clone size: -
CDR3 DNA: TGTGCCAGCAGCGTGACAGGGGAAACTCAGCCCCAGCATTTT
CDR3 protein: CASSVTGETQPQHF

D gene: -
V gene: TRBV7-2
J gene: TRBJ2-5
clone size: -
CDR3 DNA: TGTGCCAGCAGCCTAGCGCAAGCTCAAGAGACCCAGTACTTC
CDR3 protein: CASSLAQAQETQYF

D gene: -
V gene: TRBV6-5
J gene: TRBJ1-1
clone size: once
CDR3 DNA: TGTGCCAGCAGTTATCGGGGGGGCACTGAAGCTTTCTTT
CDR3 protein: CASSYRGGTEAFF

D gene: -
V gene: TRBV4-2
J gene: TRBJ1-2
clone size: -
CDR3 DNA: TGTGCCAGCAGCCAAGATACGGACAGTTCTAACTATGGCTACACCTTC
CDR3 protein: CASSQDTDSSNYGYTF

D gene: TRBD1
V gene: TRBV11-3
J gene: TRBJ2-2
clone size: -
CDR3 DNA: TGTGCCAGCAGCTTAGGAACAGGGGAGTACACCGGGGAGCTGTTTTTT
CDR3 protein: CASSLGTGEYTGELFF

D gene: TRBD2
V gene: TRBV18
J gene: TRBJ2-1
clone size: few
CDR3 DNA: TGTGCCAGCTCACTGACTAGCGGGGGCTATGAGCAGTTCTTC
CDR3 protein: CASSLTSGGYEQFF

D gene: TRBD1
V gene: TRBV13
J gene: TRBJ1-2
clone size: -
CDR3 DNA: TGTGCCAGCAGCTCCACAGGGGGAGGGAGGTATGGCTACACCTTC
CDR3 protein: CASSSTGGGRYGYTF

D gene: TRBD2
V gene: TRBV5-4
J gene: TRBJ2-3
clone size: -
CDR3 DNA: TGTGCCAGCAGCGAACGGACTAGCGGGAGTTCCTGGTTCGATACGCAGTATTTT
CDR3 protein: CASSERTSGSSWFDTQYF

D gene: TRBD1
V gene: TRBV19
J gene: TRBJ1-2
clone size: -
CDR3 DNA: TGTGCCAGTAGTATAGCTTCACAGGGGCCTAATAACTATGGCTACACCTTC
CDR3 protein: CASSIASQGPNNYGYTF

D gene: -
V gene: TRBV9
J gene: TRBJ2-5
clone size: few
CDR3 DNA: TGTGCCAGCAGCAACCCGACAAGGGGTGGGGAGACCCAGTACTTC
CDR3 protein: CASSNPTRGGETQYF

D gene: -
V gene: TRBV4-2
J gene: TRBJ2-1
clone size: -
CDR3 DNA: TGTGCCAGCAGCCAAGAAGGGAGCTCAAATGAGCAGTTCTTC
CDR3 protein: CASSQEGSSNEQFF

D gene: -
V gene: TRBV14
J gene: TRBJ2-3
clone size: -
CDR3 DNA: TGTGCCAGCAGCCCAGGTCCATCGCAGTATTTT
CDR3 protein: CASSPGPSQYF

D gene: -
V gene: TRBV4-1
J gene: TRBJ1-5
clone size: -
CDR3 DNA: TGCGCCAGCAGCCAAGGACATCGGGGAAGCAATCAGCCCCAGCATTTT
CDR3 protein: CASSQGHRGSNQPQHF

D gene: -
V gene: TRBV11-3
J gene: TRBJ2-7
clone size: -
CDR3 DNA: TGTGCCAGCAGCTTAGATTCGAGACAGAACTACGAGCAGTACTTC
CDR3 protein: CASSLDSRQNYEQYF

D gene: TRBD2
V gene: TRBV29-1
J gene: TRBJ2-3
clone size: -
CDR3 DNA: TGCAGCGTCGCGGGACTAGCGGGGGGGCCATCCAGCACAGATACGCAGTATTTT
CDR3 protein: CSVAGLAGGPSSTDTQYF

D gene: -
V gene: TRBV6-6
J gene: TRBJ1-2
clone size: -
CDR3 DNA: TGTGCCAGCAGTTACTCGTTCTCTAACTATGGCTACACCTTC
CDR3 protein: CASSYSFSNYGYTF

D gene: TRBD2
V gene: TRBV7-9
J gene: TRBJ2-1
clone size: -
CDR3 DNA: TGTGCCAGCAGCTCCCGGGACTACCTCTACAATGAGCAGTTCTTC
CDR3 protein: CASSSRDYLYNEQFF

D gene: TRBD2
V gene: TRBV19
J gene: TRBJ2-3
clone size: -
CDR3 DNA: TGTGCCAGTAGTATAAGGGAGGGCAGGGTTGGAGATACGCAGTATTTT
CDR3 protein: CASSIREGRVGDTQYF

D gene: -
V gene: TRBV11-2
J gene: TRBJ1-5
clone size: -
CDR3 DNA: TGTGCCAGCAGCGCTAGATTACAGCCCCAGCATTTT
CDR3 protein: CASSARLQPQHF

D gene: TRBD1
V gene: TRBV2
J gene: TRBJ2-2
clone size: -
CDR3 DNA: TGTGCCAGCAGTGGACAGGGATTCGGGGAGCTGTTTTTT
CDR3 protein: CASSGQGFGELFF

D gene: -
V gene: TRBV7-2
J gene: TRBJ1-2
clone size: -
CDR3 DNA: TGTGCCAGCAGCGCGCGACAGGAAAACTATGGCTACACCTTC
CDR3 protein: CASSARQENYGYTF

D gene: -
V gene: TRBV29-1
J gene: TRBJ2-7
clone size: -
CDR3 DNA: TGCAGCGTTGAATTAAGCATGTCGTACGAGCAGTACTTC
CDR3 protein: CSVELSMSYEQYF